A single sample is the source of the 14 T cell receptor beta chains below, sequenced in a study of graft-versus-host responses after intestinal transplantation (dated by TCRdb to the early 2020s). Receptor libraries were prepared by the immunoSEQ multiplex PCR assay. Here the immuneACCESS table is served through TCRdb, limited to in-frame sequences with V and J called. Missing clones are a known gap in these copies; in checked studies unresolved V genes cover under half, and the rest lacks a known reason. Within this sample are roughly 120,000 clones, with 90% to 95% of them counted one time only. The top ten clones comprise about 0.54% of the sample. What this sample's time point label stands for: cells obtained before transplantation from donor or recipient. Their specific antigens are unknown. The starting material was unstimulated CD8+ T cells sorted from spleen or lymph node cells, obtained before intestinal transplant. The receptors were gathered from a human donor who received an intestinal transplant.

The J gene is TRBJ2-7, the V gene TRBV28, with D maybe TRBD1 (6 bases). V lost 2 bases, J lost 4 bases, and 21 bases lay in between. CDR3 length: 17 residues. Germline assignment: CDR1 MDHEN and CDR2 SYDVKM. The CDR3 DNA sequence: TGTGCCAGCAGTTTAAGGGTAGTGGGCAGGGGAATATACGAGCAGTACTTC. Encoded protein: CASSLRVVGRGIYEQYF.

The rearrangement joins TRBV28 to TRBJ1-1; D not resolved. Germline assignment: CDR1 MDHEN and CDR2 SYDVKM. Trimming cost V 5 bases and J 3 bases, with 16 bases left between them. The CDR3 consists of 15 residues. CDR3 loop: CASSLTPGPYTEAFF. The CDR3 DNA follows: TGTGCCAGCAGTCTAACACCCGGACCTTACACTGAAGCTTTCTTT.

This sequence joins TRBV9 and TRBJ2-3, with 10 positions matching TRBD2. After removal of 5 bases from V and 3 bases from J, the junction contained 3 bases not matched to a gene. The CDR3 sequence is 14 residues long. Germline CDR1 and CDR2: SGDLS and YYNGEE. DNA of the CDR3: TGTGCCAGCAGTCCTAGCGGGAGAACAGATACGCAGTATTTT. Translated: CASSPSGRTDTQYF.

The genes are TRBV6-5 and TRBJ2-1; the match to TRBD2 covers 10 bases. The CDR3 sequence is 16 residues long. V lost 4 bases, J lost 4 bases, and 7 bases stayed unmatched. The germline V gene encodes CDR1 MNHEY and CDR2 SVGAGI. The CDR3 loop reads CASSSRLAGPYNEQFF. DNA of the CDR3: TGTGCCAGCAGTTCCAGACTAGCGGGCCCGTACAATGAGCAGTTCTTC.

The chain links TRBV19 to TRBJ1-1, with D hard to call. Germline CDR1 reads LNHDA; CDR2 reads SQIVND (reference sequence). Trimming stripped 5 bases from V and 12 bases from J, with 16 bases between. The CDR3 sequence is 12 residues long. CDR3 sequence (DNA): TGTGCCAGTAGTTACGGGTCACCCCAAACTTTCTTT. This translates into CASSYGSPQTFF.

This chain joins TRBV15 and TRBJ2-5; 13 bases map to TRBD2. Germline CDR1 LNHNV, CDR2 YYDKDF (reference sequence). The CDR3 runs to 20 residues. The V segment lost 0 bases and the J segment 5 bases; nucleotides outside the gene matches: 15. The CDR3 is CATSRDAGTSGMWYPETQYF. CDR3 in DNA: TGTGCCACCAGCAGAGATGCGGGGACTAGCGGGATGTGGTATCCGGAGACCCAGTACTTC.

This sequence joins TRBV14 and TRBJ2-7, with TRBD2 as a possible D gene (5 bases). This CDR3 spans 12 amino acids. Trimming left V 3 bases short and J 7 bases short, with 10 bases between. Germline V lookup: CDR1 SGHDN, CDR2 FVKESK. The CDR3 is CASSQDSGEQYF. CDR3 sequence (DNA): TGTGCCAGCAGCCAGGACTCGGGGGAGCAGTACTTC.

CDR3 in DNA: TGTGCCAGCAGCGCCGGGATGATGGGACTAGCGGGAGATGAGCAGTTCTTC. It specifies CASSAGMMGLAGDEQFF. This sequence joins TRBV9 and TRBJ2-1, with TRBD2 matching 14 bases. The CDR3 covers 17 residues. Germline V CDR1 and CDR2: SGDLS, YYNGEE. Trimming removed 3 bases from V and 8 bases from J; junction bases left unmatched: 10.

As to this clone: A read error may account for a junction end that differs from germline. This chain links TRBV11-2 with TRBJ2-7, with D possibly matching TRBD1 (6 bases). The CDR3 sequence is 11 residues long. CDR1 is SGHAT and CDR2 is FQNNGV in the germline V gene. This chain's CDR3 is CASRDSYEQCF. DNA of the CDR3: TGTGCCAGCAGGGACAGCTACGAGCAGTGCTTC.

J is TRBJ2-1 and V is TRBV4-1; D not resolved. This CDR3 contains 14 residues. Germline lookup yields CDR1 MGHRA and CDR2 YSYEKL. V was cut by 1 base and J by 8 bases, with 12 bases left in between. CDR3 region: CASSQGWSGYEQFF. CDR3 DNA sequence: TGCGCCAGCAGCCAAGGCTGGTCCGGGTATGAGCAGTTCTTC.

The rearrangement joins TRBV6-1 to TRBJ2-3; no clear D. This CDR3 is 13 amino acids long. Germline lookup yields CDR1 MNHNS and CDR2 SASEGT. Trimming cost V 3 bases and J 1 base, with 5 bases left between them. The CDR3 DNA follows: TGTGCCAGCAGTGAGTGGGGCACAGATACGCAGTATTTT. Its translation is CASSEWGTDTQYF.

This chain links TRBV27 with TRBJ2-5; unclear D gene. This CDR3 contains 13 residues. Trimming left V 3 bases short and J 0 bases short, with 5 bases between. The germline V gene encodes CDR1 MNHEY and CDR2 SMNVEV (reference sequence). The CDR3 loop reads CASSLEHQETQYF. CDR3 coding DNA: TGTGCCAGCAGTTTGGAGCACCAAGAGACCCAGTACTTC.

To note about this clone: Germline and junction disagree at one end, which may indicate a read error. The chain couples TRBV7-7 to TRBJ2-3, with D uncertain. The CDR3 consists of 14 residues. Germline values: CDR1 SSHAT, CDR2 FNYEAQ (reference sequence). DNA for the CDR3: TGTGCTAGCAGCTTAAATAGGGCCACAGATACGCAGTATTTT. Translated, it gives CASSLNRATDTQYF.

This rearrangement joins TRBV27 to TRBJ1-2; D not resolved. The ends were cut back, 8 bases at V and 0 bases at J, with 19 bases in the middle. There are 16 residues in the CDR3. CDR1 is MNHEY and CDR2 is SMNVEV in the germline V gene (reference sequence). The chain's CDR3 is CASCTAASSSNYGYTF. The CDR3 nucleotides read TGTGCCAGCTGTACAGCCGCCTCTTCATCTAACTATGGCTACACCTTC.